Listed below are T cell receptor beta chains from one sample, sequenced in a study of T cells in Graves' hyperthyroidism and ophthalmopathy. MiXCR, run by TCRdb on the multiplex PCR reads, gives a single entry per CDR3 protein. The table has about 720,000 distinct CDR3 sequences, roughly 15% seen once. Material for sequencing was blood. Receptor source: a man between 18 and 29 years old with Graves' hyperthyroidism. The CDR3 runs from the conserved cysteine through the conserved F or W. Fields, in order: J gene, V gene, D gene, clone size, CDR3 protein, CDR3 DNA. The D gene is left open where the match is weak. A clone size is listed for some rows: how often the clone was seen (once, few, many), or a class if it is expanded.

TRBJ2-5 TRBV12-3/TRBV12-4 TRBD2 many CASKAGRFETQYF TGTGCCAGCAAGGCCGGGAGGTTTGAGACCCAGTACTTC
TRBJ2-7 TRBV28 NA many CASSFGGAPYEQYF TGTGCCAGCAGTTTCGGCGGGGCTCCCTACGAGCAGTACTTC
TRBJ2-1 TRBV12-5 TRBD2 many CASGPGLAMYEQFF TGTGCTAGTGGTCCGGGACTAGCTATGTATGAGCAGTTCTTC
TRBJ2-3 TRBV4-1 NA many CASSQEWSSDTQYF TGCGCCAGCAGCCAAGAGTGGAGCTCAGATACGCAGTATTTT
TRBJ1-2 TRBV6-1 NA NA CASAWPGRADGYTF TGTGCCAGCGCGTGGCCAGGCAGGGCGGACGGCTACACCTTC
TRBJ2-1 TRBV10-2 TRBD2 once CASRNSGSHEQFF TGCGCCAGCAGGAATAGCGGGAGTCATGAGCAGTTCTTC
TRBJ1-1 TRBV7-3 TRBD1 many CASQGARTEAFF TGTGCCAGCCAGGGGGCGCGGACTGAAGCTTTCTTT
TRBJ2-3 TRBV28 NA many CASGHPSTDTQYF TGTGCCAGCGGACACCCTAGCACAGATACGCAGTATTTT
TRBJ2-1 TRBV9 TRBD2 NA CASSPIGLAGGMSEQFF TGTGCCAGCAGCCCCATCGGGCTAGCGGGAGGTATGAGTGAGCAGTTCTTC
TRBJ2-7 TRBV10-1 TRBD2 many CASSEFTSASYEQYF TGCGCCAGCAGTGAGTTCACTAGCGCGTCCTACGAGCAGTACTTC
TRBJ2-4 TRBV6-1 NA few CASSSSAKNIQYF TGTGCCAGCAGTTCCTCGGCCAAAAACATTCAGTACTTC
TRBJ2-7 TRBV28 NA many CASSHQQPSSYEQYF TGTGCCAGCAGCCATCAACAGCCGAGCTCCTACGAGCAGTACTTC
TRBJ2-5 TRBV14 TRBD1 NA CASSQAGGTQYF TGTGCCAGCAGCCAAGCAGGGGGGACCCAGTACTTC
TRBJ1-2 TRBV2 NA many CASKGLRHGYTF TGTGCCAGCAAGGGGCTTCGGCATGGCTACACCTTC
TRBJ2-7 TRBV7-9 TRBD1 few CAIRTGASYEQYF TGTGCCATCCGGACAGGGGCCTCCTACGAGCAGTACTTC
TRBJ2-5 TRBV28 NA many CASSDRRTLQETQYF TGTGCCAGCAGTGACAGGAGGACGCTCCAAGAGACCCAGTACTTC
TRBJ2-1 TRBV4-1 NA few CASSPAAGPEQFF TGCGCCAGCAGCCCGGCCGCTGGTCCTGAGCAGTTCTTC
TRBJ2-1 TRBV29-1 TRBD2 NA CSVEGSAGGSYNEQFF TGCAGCGTTGAAGGATCAGCGGGAGGGTCCTACAATGAGCAGTTCTTC
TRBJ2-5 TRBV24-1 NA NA CATRRGPAETQYF TGTGCCACCAGGAGGGGCCCCGCAGAGACCCAGTACTTC
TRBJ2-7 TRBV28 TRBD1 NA CASSTGGQYEQYF TGTGCCAGCAGCACAGGGGGCCAGTACGAGCAGTACTTC
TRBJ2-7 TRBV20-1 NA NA CSAMAGLHDEQYF TGCAGTGCCATGGCCGGGTTGCATGACGAGCAGTACTTC
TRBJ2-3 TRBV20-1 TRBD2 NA CSAPGLADDTSTDTQYF TGCAGTGCCCCGGGACTAGCTGACGACACTAGCACAGATACGCAGTATTTT
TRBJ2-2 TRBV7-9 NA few CASSSPGRSGELFF TGTGCCAGCAGCTCCCCCGGTCGTAGCGGGGAGCTGTTTTTT
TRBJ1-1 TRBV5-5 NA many CASSYLTGQNTEAFF TGTGCCAGCAGCTACTTGACAGGCCAGAACACTGAAGCTTTCTTT
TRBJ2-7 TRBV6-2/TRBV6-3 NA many CASRTTGSISYEQYF TGTGCCAGCAGAACCACAGGGTCTATCTCCTACGAGCAGTACTTC
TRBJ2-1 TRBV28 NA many CASSEPGARPSYNEQFF TGTGCCAGCAGTGAACCAGGGGCGAGACCCTCCTACAATGAGCAGTTCTTC
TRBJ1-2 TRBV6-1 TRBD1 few CASSKARQGGGYTF TGTGCCAGCAGCAAGGCTCGACAGGGTGGCGGCTACACCTTC
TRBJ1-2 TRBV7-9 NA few CASSPVEYGYTF TGTGCCAGCAGCCCCGTTGAATATGGCTACACCTTC
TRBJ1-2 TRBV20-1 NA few CSAGGGENYGYTF TGCAGTGCGGGGGGGGGCGAAAACTATGGCTACACCTTC
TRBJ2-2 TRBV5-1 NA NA CASSLDGGRTGELFF TGCGCCAGCAGCTTGGATGGGGGAAGGACCGGGGAGCTGTTTTTT
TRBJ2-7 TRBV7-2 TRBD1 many CASSPATGDYEQYF TGTGCCAGCAGCCCCGCGACAGGGGACTACGAGCAGTACTTC
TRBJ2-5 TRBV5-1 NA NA CASSPTVSQETQYF TGCGCCAGCAGCCCGACAGTCTCACAAGAGACCCAGTACTTC
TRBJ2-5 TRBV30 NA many CAWSVRDRAPQYF TGTGCCTGGAGTGTCCGGGACCGAGCGCCCCAGTACTTC
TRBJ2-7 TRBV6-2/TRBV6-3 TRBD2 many CASSLNRLAVTYEQYF TGTGCCAGCAGTCTAAATAGACTAGCGGTTACCTACGAGCAGTACTTC
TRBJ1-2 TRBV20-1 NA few CSAREPGRVYGYTF TGCAGTGCTAGAGAACCGGGCAGGGTTTATGGCTACACCTTC